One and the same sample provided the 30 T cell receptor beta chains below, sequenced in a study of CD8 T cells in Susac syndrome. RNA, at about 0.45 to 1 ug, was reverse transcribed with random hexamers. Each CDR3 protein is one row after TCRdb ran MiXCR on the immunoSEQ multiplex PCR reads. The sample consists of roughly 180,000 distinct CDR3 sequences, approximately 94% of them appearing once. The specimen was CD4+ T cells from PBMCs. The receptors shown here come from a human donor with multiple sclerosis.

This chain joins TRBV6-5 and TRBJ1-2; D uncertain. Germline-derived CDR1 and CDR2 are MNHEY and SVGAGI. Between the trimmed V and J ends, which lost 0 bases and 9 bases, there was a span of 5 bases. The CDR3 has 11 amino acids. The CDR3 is CASSYSGSYTF. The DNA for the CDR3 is TGTGCCAGCAGTTACTCTGGCAGCTACACCTTC.

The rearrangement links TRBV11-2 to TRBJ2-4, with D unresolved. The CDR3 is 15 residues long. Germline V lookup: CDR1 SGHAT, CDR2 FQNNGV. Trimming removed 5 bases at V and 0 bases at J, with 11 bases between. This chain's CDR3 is CASSPWALAKNIQYF. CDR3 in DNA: TGTGCCAGCAGCCCTTGGGCCCTAGCCAAAAACATTCAGTACTTC.

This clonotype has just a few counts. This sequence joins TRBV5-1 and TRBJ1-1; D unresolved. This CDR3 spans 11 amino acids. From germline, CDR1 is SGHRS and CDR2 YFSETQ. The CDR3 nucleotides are TGCGTGTCCAGAGAGAACACTGAAGCTTTCTTT. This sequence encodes CVSRENTEAFF.

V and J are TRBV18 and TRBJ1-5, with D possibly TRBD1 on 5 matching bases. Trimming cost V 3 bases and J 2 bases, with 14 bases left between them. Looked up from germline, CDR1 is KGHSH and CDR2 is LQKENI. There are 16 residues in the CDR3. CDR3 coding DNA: TGTGCCAGCTCACCGGACAAGGGATCTGGCAATCAGCCCCAGCATTTT. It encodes CASSPDKGSGNQPQHF. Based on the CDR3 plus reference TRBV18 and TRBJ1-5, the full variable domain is NAGVMQNPRHLVRRRGQEARLRCSPMKGHSHVYWYRQLPEEGLKFMVYLQKENIIDESGMPKERFSAEFPKEGPSILRIQQVVRGDSAAYFCASSPDKGSGNQPQHFGDGTRLSIL.

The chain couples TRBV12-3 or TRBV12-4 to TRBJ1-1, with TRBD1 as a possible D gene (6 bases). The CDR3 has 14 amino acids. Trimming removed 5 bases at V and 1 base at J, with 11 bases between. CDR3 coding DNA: TGTGCCAGCAGTCTGGACAGCACGAACACTGAAGCTTTCTTT. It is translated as CASSLDSTNTEAFF.

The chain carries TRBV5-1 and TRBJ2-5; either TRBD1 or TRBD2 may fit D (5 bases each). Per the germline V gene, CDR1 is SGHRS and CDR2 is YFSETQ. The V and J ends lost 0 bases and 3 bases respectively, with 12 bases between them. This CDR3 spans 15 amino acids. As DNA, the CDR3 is TGCGCCAGCAGCTTGGTTGGGACGTCCAAAGAGACCCAGTACTTC. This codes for CASSLVGTSKETQYF.

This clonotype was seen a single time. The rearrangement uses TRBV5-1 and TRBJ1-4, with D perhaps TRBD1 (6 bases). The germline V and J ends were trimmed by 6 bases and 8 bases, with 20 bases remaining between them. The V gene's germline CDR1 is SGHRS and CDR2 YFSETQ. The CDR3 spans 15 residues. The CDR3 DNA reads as TGCGCCAGCACCCAAGCCTCGGGGGCGGGAGAAAAACTGTTTTTT. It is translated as CASTQASGAGEKLFF.

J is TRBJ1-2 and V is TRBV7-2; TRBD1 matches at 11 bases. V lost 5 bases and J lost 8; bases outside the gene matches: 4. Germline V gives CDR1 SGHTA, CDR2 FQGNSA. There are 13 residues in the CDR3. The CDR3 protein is CASSKGQGGGYTF. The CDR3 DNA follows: TGTGCCAGCAGCAAGGGACAGGGGGGAGGCTACACCTTC.

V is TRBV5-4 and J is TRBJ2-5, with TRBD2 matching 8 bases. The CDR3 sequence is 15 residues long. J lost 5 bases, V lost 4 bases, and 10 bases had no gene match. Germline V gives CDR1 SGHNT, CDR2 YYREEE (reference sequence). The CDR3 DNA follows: TGTGCCAGCAGCCCTACCGGGGGGGGGCACGAGACCCAGTACTTC. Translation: CASSPTGGGHETQYF.

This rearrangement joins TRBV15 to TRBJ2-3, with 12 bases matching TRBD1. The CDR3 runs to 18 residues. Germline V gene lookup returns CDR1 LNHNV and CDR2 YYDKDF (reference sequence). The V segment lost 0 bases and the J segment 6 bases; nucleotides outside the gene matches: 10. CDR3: CATSRDLWGTGGRDTQYF. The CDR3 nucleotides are TGTGCCACCAGCAGAGATCTCTGGGGGACAGGGGGCCGCGATACGCAGTATTTT.

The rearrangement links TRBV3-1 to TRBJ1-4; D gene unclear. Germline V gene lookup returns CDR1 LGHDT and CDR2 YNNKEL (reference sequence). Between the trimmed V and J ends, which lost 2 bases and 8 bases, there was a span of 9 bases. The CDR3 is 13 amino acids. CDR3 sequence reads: CASSQLGIEKLFF. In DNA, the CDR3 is TGTGCCAGCAGCCAACTGGGGATCGAAAAACTGTTTTTT. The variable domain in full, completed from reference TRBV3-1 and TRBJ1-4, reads DTAVSQTPKYLVTQMGNDKSIKCEQNLGHDTMYWYKQDSKKFLKIMFSYNNKELIINETVPNRFSPKSPDKAHLNLHINSLELGDSAVYFCASSQLGIEKLFFGSGTQLSVL.

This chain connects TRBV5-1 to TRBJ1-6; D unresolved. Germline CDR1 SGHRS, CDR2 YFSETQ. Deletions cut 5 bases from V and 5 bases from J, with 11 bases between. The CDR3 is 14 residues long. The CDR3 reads CASREQWDNSPLHF. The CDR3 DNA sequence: TGCGCCAGCAGGGAACAGTGGGATAATTCACCCCTCCACTTT.

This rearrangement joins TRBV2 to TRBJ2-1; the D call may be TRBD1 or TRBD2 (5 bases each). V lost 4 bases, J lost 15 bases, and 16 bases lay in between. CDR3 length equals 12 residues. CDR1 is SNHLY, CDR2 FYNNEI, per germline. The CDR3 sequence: CASSASRELGFF. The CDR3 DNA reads TGTGCCAGCAGTGCAAGCAGGGAGTTGGGGTTCTTC.

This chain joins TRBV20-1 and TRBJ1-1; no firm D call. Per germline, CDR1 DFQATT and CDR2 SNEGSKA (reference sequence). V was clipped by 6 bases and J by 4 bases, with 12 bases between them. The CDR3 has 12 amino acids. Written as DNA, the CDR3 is TGCAGTGCCTACAAGAGCGGCACTGAAGCTTTCTTT. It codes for CSAYKSGTEAFF.

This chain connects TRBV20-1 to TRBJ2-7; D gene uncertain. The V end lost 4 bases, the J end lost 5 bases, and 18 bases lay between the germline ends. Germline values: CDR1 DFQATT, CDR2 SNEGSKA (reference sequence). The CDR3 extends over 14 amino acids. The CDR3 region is CSAIYKQLSDEQYF. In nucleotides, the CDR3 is TGCAGTGCTATATATAAGCAACTAAGCGACGAGCAGTACTTC.

The CDR3 DNA is TGTGCCAGCAGCCTTGGGACAGGCGTGTCCGAGCAGTACTTC. Translated: CASSLGTGVSEQYF. J is TRBJ2-7 and V is TRBV3-1; TRBD1 aligns across 8 bases. The CDR3 runs to 14 residues. The V segment lost 4 bases and the J segment 6 bases; nucleotides outside the gene matches: 8. Germline loops: CDR1 LGHDT, CDR2 YNNKEL (reference sequence).

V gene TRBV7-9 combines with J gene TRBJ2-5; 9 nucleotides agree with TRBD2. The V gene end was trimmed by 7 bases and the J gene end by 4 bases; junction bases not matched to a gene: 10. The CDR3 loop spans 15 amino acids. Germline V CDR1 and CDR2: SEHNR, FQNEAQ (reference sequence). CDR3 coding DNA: TGTGCCAGCACCCGAGGTGCGGGGGGGCCAGAGACCCAGTACTTC. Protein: CASTRGAGGPETQYF.

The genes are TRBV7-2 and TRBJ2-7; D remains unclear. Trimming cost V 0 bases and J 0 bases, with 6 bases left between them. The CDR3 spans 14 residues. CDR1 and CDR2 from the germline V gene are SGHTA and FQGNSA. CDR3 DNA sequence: TGTGCCAGCAGCTTAGCAGTCCTCTCCTACGAGCAGTACTTC. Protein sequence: CASSLAVLSYEQYF.

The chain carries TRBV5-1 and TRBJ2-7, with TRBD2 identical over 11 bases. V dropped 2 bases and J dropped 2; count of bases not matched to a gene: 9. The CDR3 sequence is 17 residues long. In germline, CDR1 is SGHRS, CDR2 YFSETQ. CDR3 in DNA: TGCGCCAGCAGCTTTCTCCCTAGCGGGGGGCTCGCCTACGAGCAGTACTTC. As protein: CASSFLPSGGLAYEQYF. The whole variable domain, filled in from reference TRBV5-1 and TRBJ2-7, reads KAGVTQTPRYLIKTRGQQVTLSCSPISGHRSVSWYQQTPGQGLQFLFEYFSETQRNKGNFPGRFSGRQFSNSRSEMNVSTLELGDSALYLCASSFLPSGGLAYEQYFGPGTRLTVT.

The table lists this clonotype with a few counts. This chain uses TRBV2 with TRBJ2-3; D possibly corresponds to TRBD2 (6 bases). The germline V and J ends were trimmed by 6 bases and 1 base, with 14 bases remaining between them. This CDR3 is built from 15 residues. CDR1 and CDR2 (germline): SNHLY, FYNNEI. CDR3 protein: CASSVGRRGTDTQYF. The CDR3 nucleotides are TGTGCCAGCAGCGTCGGACGGAGGGGCACAGATACGCAGTATTTT.

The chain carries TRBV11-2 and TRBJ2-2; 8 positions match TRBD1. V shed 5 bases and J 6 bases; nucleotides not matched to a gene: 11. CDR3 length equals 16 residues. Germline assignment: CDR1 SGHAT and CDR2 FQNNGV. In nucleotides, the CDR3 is TGTGCCAGCAGCCTTCAGGGGGCCCAGCTAGCCGGGGAGCTGTTTTTT. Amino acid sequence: CASSLQGAQLAGELFF. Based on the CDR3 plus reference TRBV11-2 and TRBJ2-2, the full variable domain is EAGVAQSPRYKIIEKRQSVAFWCNPISGHATLYWYQQILGQGPKLLIQFQNNGVVDDSQLPKDRFSAERLKGVDSTLKIQPAKLEDSAVYLCASSLQGAQLAGELFFGEGSRLTVL.

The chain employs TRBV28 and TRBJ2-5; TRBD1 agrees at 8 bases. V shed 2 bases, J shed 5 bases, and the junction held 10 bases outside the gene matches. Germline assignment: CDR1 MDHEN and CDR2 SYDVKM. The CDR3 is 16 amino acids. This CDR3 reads CASSLGALRGQETQYF. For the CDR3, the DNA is TGTGCCAGCAGTTTAGGGGCCCTCAGGGGGCAGGAGACCCAGTACTTC. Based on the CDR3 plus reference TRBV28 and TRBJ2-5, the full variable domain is DVKVTQSSRYLVKRTGEKVFLECVQDMDHENMFWYRQDPGLGLRLIYFSYDVKMKEKGDIPEGYSVSREKKERFSLILESASTNQTSMYLCASSLGALRGQETQYFGPGTRLLVL.

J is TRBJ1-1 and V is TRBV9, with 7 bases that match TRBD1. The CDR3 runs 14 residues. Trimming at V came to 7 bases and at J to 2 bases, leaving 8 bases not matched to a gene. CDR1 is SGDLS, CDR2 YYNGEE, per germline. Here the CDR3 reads CASASTGPNTEAFF. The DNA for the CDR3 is TGTGCCAGCGCCTCGACAGGGCCAAACACTGAAGCTTTCTTT.

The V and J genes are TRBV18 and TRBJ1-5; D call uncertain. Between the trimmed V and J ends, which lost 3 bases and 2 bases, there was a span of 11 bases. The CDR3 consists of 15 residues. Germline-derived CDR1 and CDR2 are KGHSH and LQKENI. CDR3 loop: CASSPQPVGNQPQHF. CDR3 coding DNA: TGTGCCAGCTCACCTCAGCCGGTGGGCAATCAGCCCCAGCATTTT. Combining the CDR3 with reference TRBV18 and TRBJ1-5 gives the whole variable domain NAGVMQNPRHLVRRRGQEARLRCSPMKGHSHVYWYRQLPEEGLKFMVYLQKENIIDESGMPKERFSAEFPKEGPSILRIQQVVRGDSAAYFCASSPQPVGNQPQHFGDGTRLSIL.

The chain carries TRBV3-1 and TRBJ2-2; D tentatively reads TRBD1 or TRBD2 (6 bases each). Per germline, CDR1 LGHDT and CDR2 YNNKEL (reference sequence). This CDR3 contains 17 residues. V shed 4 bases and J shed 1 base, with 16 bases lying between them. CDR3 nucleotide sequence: TGTGCCAGCAGCCGACTAGGACAGTTCTTGAACACCGGGGAGCTGTTTTTT. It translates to CASSRLGQFLNTGELFF.

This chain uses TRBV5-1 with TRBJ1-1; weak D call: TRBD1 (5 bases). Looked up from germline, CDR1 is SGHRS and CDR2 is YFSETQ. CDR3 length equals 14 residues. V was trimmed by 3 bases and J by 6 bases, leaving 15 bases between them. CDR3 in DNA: TGCGCCAGCAGCTCCCGGCCCCAGGGTTCTGAAGCTTTCTTT. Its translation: CASSSRPQGSEAFF. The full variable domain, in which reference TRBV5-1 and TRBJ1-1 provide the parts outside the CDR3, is KAGVTQTPRYLIKTRGQQVTLSCSPISGHRSVSWYQQTPGQGLQFLFEYFSETQRNKGNFPGRFSGRQFSNSRSEMNVSTLELGDSALYLCASSSRPQGSEAFFGQGTRLTVV.

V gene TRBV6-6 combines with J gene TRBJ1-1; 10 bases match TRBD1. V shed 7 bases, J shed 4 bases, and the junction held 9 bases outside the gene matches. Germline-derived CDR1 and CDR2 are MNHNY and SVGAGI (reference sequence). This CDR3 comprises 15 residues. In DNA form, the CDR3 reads TGTGCCAGCATCCAGACAGGGGGCAGGGGCACTGAAGCTTTCTTT. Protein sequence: CASIQTGGRGTEAFF.

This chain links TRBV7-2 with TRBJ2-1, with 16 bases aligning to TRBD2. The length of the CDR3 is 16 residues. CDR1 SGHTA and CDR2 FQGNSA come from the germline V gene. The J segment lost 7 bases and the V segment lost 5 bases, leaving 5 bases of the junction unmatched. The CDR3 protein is CASSRGTSGRGNEQFF. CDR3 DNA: TGTGCCAGCAGCCGAGGGACTAGCGGGAGGGGTAATGAGCAGTTCTTC.

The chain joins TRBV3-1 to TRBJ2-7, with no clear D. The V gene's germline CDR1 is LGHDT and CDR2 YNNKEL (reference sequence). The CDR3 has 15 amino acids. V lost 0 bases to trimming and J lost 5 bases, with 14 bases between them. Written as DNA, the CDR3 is TGTGCCAGCAGCCAAGAGGGCGGATCGGCCGACGAGCAGTACTTC. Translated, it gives CASSQEGGSADEQYF.

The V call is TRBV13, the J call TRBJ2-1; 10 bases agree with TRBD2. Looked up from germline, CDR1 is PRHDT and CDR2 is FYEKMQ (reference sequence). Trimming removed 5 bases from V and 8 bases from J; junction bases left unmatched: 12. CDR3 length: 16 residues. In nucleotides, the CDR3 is TGTGCCAGCAGCCCGGGTGATGAGCGGGAGGGCGATGAGCAGTTCTTC. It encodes CASSPGDEREGDEQFF.